This TCR beta chain was sequenced in a study of T cell repertoires in cytomegalovirus infection. Whole-study context: It can be stated that public TCR beta signatures indicated CMV infection as well as a matching HLA type.

This clonotype was detected only a few times. Its antigen is unidentified. Trimming removed 1 base from V and 7 bases from J, with 15 bases in between. The CDR3 extends over 16 amino acids. Germline-derived CDR1 and CDR2 are KGHDR and SFDVKD. Each CDR3 protein is one row after TCRdb ran MiXCR on the reads. The sample lists about 890,000 distinct CDR3 sequences, less than 35% occurring once. General observations from the study: Clonotypes of TCR beta that were HLA-C-restricted and CMV-specific dominated the ex vivo response. Cumulated frequencies of public TCR beta families served to identify carriers of CMV plus the relevant HLA.

The sequenced sample was cultured CD8+ T cells from PBMCs, obtained from culture after CMV antigen stimulation. The V and J genes are TRBV24-1 and TRBJ2-2; D gene uncertain. The clonotype originates from a human donor in good health (CMV status not recorded). Some clones in this sample may be carry-over from other donors' samples. This chain's CDR3 is CATSDLQDKANGELFF. The CDR3 region has the DNA TGTGCCACCAGTGATTTACAAGACAAGGCAAACGGGGAGCTGTTTTTT.